What follows describes a single T cell receptor beta chain. The sample belongs to a study of PD-L1 blockade in urothelial cancer. The overall study: Analysis of blood occurred 3 weeks (second dose) and 6 weeks after treatment start.

Germline V gene lookup returns CDR1 MDHEN and CDR2 SYDVKM. The ends lost 6 bases at V and 2 bases at J; junction bases unmatched: 1. The CDR3 has 13 residues. Time point denoted: pretreatment peripheral blood. Samples were collected from each patient before treatment and during treatment. Each patient gave between 1 and 8 of them in total. Sequencing was performed with immunoSEQ multiplex PCR; in TCRdb, only in-frame clones are kept and a portion is missing. Here the sample spans about 81,000 clones, roughly 80% being singletons. Material: PBMCs, obtained around atezolizumab (anti-PD-L1) treatment. The chain uses TRBV28 and TRBJ1-5, with 7 bases aligning to TRBD1. The TCR was taken from a man in his forties or fifties with urothelial cancer. CDR3 nucleotides: TGTGCCAGCAGCGACAGGGGCAATCAGCCCCAGCATTTT. Protein: CASSDRGNQPQHF.